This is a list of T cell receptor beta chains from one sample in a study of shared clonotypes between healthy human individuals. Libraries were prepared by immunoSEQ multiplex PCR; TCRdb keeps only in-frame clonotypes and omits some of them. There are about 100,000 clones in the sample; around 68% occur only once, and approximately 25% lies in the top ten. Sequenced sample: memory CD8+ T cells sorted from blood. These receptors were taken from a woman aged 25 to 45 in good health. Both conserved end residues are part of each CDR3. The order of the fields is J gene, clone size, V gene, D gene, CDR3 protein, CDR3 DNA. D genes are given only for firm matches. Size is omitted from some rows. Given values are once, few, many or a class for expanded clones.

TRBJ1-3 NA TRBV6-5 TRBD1 CASRGGFSGNTIYF TGTGCATCCAGGGGGGGTTTCTCTGGAAACACCATATATTTT
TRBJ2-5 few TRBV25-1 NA CASSGPSPSTETQYF TGTGCCAGCAGTGGCCCCTCCCCTAGCACCGAGACCCAGTACTTC
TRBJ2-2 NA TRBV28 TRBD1 CASRSQTGGTGELFF TGTGCCAGCAGGTCACAGACAGGGGGCACCGGGGAGCTGTTTTTT
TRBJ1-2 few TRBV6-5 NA CASSYGSWGSPIGYTF TGTGCCAGCAGTTATGGCTCCTGGGGTTCGCCTATCGGCTACACCTTC
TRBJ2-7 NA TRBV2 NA CASSVGGRRGSYEQYF TGTGCCAGCAGTGTTGGGGGACGGAGGGGGTCCTACGAGCAGTACTTC
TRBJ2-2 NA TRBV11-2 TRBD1 CASSLGDRGSSTGELFF TGTGCCAGCAGCTTAGGGGACAGAGGGTCCTCCACCGGGGAGCTGTTTTTT
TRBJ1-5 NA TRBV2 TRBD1 CASKGTGPGQPQHF TGTGCCAGCAAAGGGACAGGGCCGGGTCAGCCCCAGCATTTT
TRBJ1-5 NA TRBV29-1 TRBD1 CSVSTGGESQPQHF TGCAGCGTTTCAACAGGGGGAGAGAGTCAGCCCCAGCATTTT
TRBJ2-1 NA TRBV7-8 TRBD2 CASSTLSATSGSSNEQFF TGTGCCAGCAGCACTCTGTCGGCGACTAGCGGGAGCTCGAATGAGCAGTTCTTC
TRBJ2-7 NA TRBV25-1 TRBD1 CASSEDNLPGQIYEQYF TGTGCCAGCAGTGAAGATAATTTACCGGGACAGATCTACGAGCAGTACTTC
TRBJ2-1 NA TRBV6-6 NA CASTDMGVQFF TGTGCCAGCACCGACATGGGGGTGCAGTTCTTC
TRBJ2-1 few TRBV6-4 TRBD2 CASSERTSGSEQFF TGTGCCAGCAGTGAGAGGACTAGCGGGAGTGAGCAGTTCTTC
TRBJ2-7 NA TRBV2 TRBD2 CASSETNGLAGGSYEQYF TGTGCCAGCAGTGAAACAAACGGACTAGCGGGAGGTTCCTACGAGCAGTACTTC
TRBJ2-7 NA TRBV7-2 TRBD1 CASSSRGQGPTYEQYF TGTGCCAGCAGCTCAAGAGGACAGGGGCCTACCTACGAGCAGTACTTC
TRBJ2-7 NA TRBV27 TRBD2 CASSLYRTSIDEQYF TGTGCCAGCAGCCTATACAGGACTAGTATCGACGAGCAGTACTTC
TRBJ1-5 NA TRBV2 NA CASSERTANQPQHF TGTGCCAGCAGTGAAAGGACAGCCAATCAGCCCCAGCATTTT
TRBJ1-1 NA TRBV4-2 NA CASSQRDSVELYRSPRAEAFF TGTGCCAGCAGCCAAAGAGACAGCGTGGAATTGTACCGATCCCCGCGGGCTGAAGCTTTCTTT
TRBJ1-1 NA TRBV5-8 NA CASSLDIMNTEAFF TGTGCCAGCAGCTTGGACATCATGAACACTGAAGCTTTCTTT
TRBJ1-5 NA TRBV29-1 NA CSVSDGDSNQPQHF TGCAGCGTATCGGACGGTGATAGCAATCAGCCCCAGCATTTT
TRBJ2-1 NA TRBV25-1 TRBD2 CASSDPTLAGEMNEQFF TGTGCCAGCAGTGACCCAACACTAGCGGGAGAAATGAATGAGCAGTTCTTC
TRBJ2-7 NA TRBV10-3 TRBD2 CAIRGTSGPQGRSYEQYF TGTGCCATCAGAGGGACTAGCGGCCCCCAAGGGAGGTCCTACGAGCAGTACTTC
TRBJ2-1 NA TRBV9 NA CASSGSTASSYNEQFF TGTGCCAGCAGCGGGTCGACCGCGAGTTCCTACAATGAGCAGTTCTTC
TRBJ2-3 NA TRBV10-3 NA CAISVTGPTDTQYF TGTGCCATCAGTGTCACAGGACCCACAGATACGCAGTATTTT
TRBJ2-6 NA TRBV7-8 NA CASSLGSGFNSGANVLTF TGTGCCAGCAGCTTAGGTTCGGGGTTCAACTCTGGGGCCAACGTCCTGACTTTC
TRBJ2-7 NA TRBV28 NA CASSETSGAGTRYEQYF TGTGCCAGCAGTGAAACCTCTGGAGCCGGGACACGTTACGAGCAGTACTTC
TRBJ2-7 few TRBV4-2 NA CASSQEDGTLGEQYF TGTGCCAGCAGCCAAGAGGATGGCACCCTGGGAGAGCAGTACTTC
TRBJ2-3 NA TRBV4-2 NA CASSQVEADTQYF TGTGCCAGCAGCCAAGTAGAGGCAGATACGCAGTATTTT
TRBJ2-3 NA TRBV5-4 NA CASSQRGGGGTDTQYF TGTGCCAGCAGCCAACGTGGGGGTGGGGGAACAGATACGCAGTATTTT
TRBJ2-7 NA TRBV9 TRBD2 CASSVGKASGTYEQYF TGTGCCAGCAGCGTAGGAAAGGCTAGCGGGACCTACGAGCAGTACTTC
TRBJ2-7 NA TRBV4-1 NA CASSHGQGTYEQYF TGCGCCAGCAGCCATGGTCAGGGGACCTACGAGCAGTACTTC
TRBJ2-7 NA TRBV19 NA CASRASGRNEQYF TGTGCCAGTAGGGCGAGTGGGCGTAACGAGCAGTACTTC
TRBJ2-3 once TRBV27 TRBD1 CASRPGQGSTDTQYF TGTGCCAGCAGGCCGGGACAGGGGAGCACAGATACGCAGTATTTT
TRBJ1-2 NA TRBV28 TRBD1 CASSLLKGQGAKEGYTF TGTGCCAGCAGTTTATTGAAGGGACAGGGGGCAAAGGAGGGCTACACCTTC
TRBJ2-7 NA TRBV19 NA CASSTHSFSYEQYF TGTGCCAGTAGTACCCACAGCTTCTCCTACGAGCAGTACTTC
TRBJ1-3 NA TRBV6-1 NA CASSEADGEENTIYF TGTGCCAGCAGTGAGGCGGACGGCGAGGAAAACACCATATATTTT